What follows are 31 T cell receptor beta chains derived from one specimen sequenced in a study of immune evolution from preneoplasia to lung adenocarcinoma. Some clones are missing from TCRdb's copy, which holds only in-frame ones; the method was immunoSEQ multiplex PCR. In the table there are about 9,500 clones, around 89% of which are singletons. Sequencing was carried out using FFPE invasive lung adenocarcinoma tissue. The source of these receptors is a person between 70 and 80 years old with invasive lung adenocarcinoma.

The chain joins TRBV5-8 to TRBJ1-5; D not certain. The CDR3 contains 16 residues. CDR1 and CDR2 from the germline V gene are SGHTS and YDEGEE. Trimming took off 0 bases at V and 1 base at J, with 11 bases between the two ends. CDR3 sequence reads: CASSLVLGPSNQPQHF. CDR3 coding DNA: TGTGCCAGCAGCTTGGTTTTAGGGCCAAGCAATCAGCCCCAGCATTTT.

This clone came up once. This sequence joins TRBV30 and TRBJ2-7; D remains ambiguous. The CDR3 loop spans 12 amino acids. Germline V lookup: CDR1 GTSNPN, CDR2 SVGIG (reference sequence). The V gene lost 2 bases and the J gene lost 4 bases, with 9 bases spanning the gap. The CDR3 bases are TGTGCCTGGAGTTATTCGGATTACGAGCAGTACTTC. This translates into CAWSYSDYEQYF.

The V and J genes are TRBV28 and TRBJ1-5; D is unclear. CDR3 size: 13 residues. Trimming left V 7 bases short and J 4 bases short, with 11 bases between. Germline V gene data show CDR1 as MDHEN and CDR2 as SYDVKM. CDR3 region: CASTTQRNQPQHF. The CDR3 region has the DNA TGTGCCAGCACCACACAGAGAAATCAGCCCCAGCATTTT.

This clone was recorded only once. This sequence joins TRBV28 and TRBJ2-7; D possibly corresponds to TRBD1 (6 bases). The CDR3 length is 13 residues. Germline loops: CDR1 MDHEN, CDR2 SYDVKM. Trimming stripped 2 bases from V and 3 bases from J, with 8 bases between. The CDR3 coding sequence is TGTGCCAGCAGTTTAGGGGGCGGCTACGAGCAGTACTTC. This encodes CASSLGGGYEQYF.

This chain joins TRBV5-4 and TRBJ2-6; D may be TRBD2 (5 bases). The germline V and J ends were trimmed by 0 bases and 2 bases, with 6 bases remaining between them. The CDR3 has 15 residues. From germline, CDR1 is SGHNT and CDR2 YYREEE (reference sequence). The CDR3: CASSLAGTGANVLTF. DNA of the CDR3: TGTGCCAGCAGCTTGGCCGGGACTGGGGCCAACGTCCTGACTTTC. Complete variable domain (other parts from reference TRBV5-4 and TRBJ2-6): ETGVTQSPTHLIKTRGQQVTLRCSSQSGHNTVSWYQQALGQGPQFIFQYYREEENGRGNFPPRFSGLQFPNYSSELNVNALELDDSALYLCASSLAGTGANVLTFGAGSRLTVL.

The chain is built from TRBV25-1 and TRBJ2-3, with 14 bases fitting TRBD2. This CDR3 is built from 18 residues. V was pared by 1 base and J by 2 bases, with 5 bases of the junction left unmatched. Germline CDR1 is MGHDK and CDR2 is SYGVNS. CDR3 amino acids: CASSEFSTSGGDTDTQYF. CDR3 bases: TGTGCCAGCAGTGAATTCTCGACTAGCGGGGGGGACACAGATACGCAGTATTTT.

This clone is a singleton in its sample. The chain recombines TRBV27 with TRBJ2-3; D assignment may be TRBD1 or TRBD2 (5 bases each). In germline, CDR1 is MNHEY, CDR2 SMNVEV (reference sequence). This CDR3 is built from 15 residues. Trimming stripped 7 bases from V and 6 bases from J, with 20 bases between. The CDR3 coding sequence is TGTGCCAGCACCAGGACTTTTTTCTCAGGGGATACGCAGTATTTT. It yields the protein CASTRTFFSGDTQYF.

Note on this clone: The sample carries other DNA sequences with the same CDR3. J is TRBJ1-5 and V is TRBV6-6; D call uncertain. Germline V gene sequence: CDR1 MNHNY, CDR2 SVGAGI (reference sequence). This CDR3 spans 14 amino acids. The V end was cut by 4 bases, the J end by 3 bases, with 10 bases between. CDR3 amino acids: CASSLDTANQPQHF. CDR3 in DNA: TGTGCCAGCAGTTTAGACACTGCCAATCAGCCCCAGCATTTT.

The chain links TRBV5-1 to TRBJ2-5, with D tentatively TRBD2 (6 bases). The CDR3 loop spans 15 amino acids. V lost 0 bases and J lost 2, with 11 bases in between. CDR1 SGHRS and CDR2 YFSETQ come from the germline V gene. CDR3 region: CASSLVEGRQETQYF. The CDR3 DNA follows: TGCGCCAGCAGCTTGGTGGAGGGCAGGCAAGAGACCCAGTACTTC.

There are a few counts of this clone. The V call is TRBV6-5, the J call TRBJ2-1; perhaps TRBD1 as D (6 bases). The CDR3 runs to 14 residues. Germline assignment: CDR1 MNHEY and CDR2 SVGAGI. V lost 10 bases, J lost 0 bases, and 13 bases lay in between. This CDR3 is CATGTPSSYNEQFF. The CDR3 DNA reads as TGTGCCACCGGGACACCAAGCTCCTACAATGAGCAGTTCTTC.

This chain connects TRBV6-5 to TRBJ2-3; TRBD1 aligns across 8 bases. The CDR3 is made up of 15 amino acids. Germline V gene sequence: CDR1 MNHEY, CDR2 SVGAGI. V gave up 6 bases and J gave up 0 bases; unmatched junction bases: 5. The CDR3 protein is CASRRTGSSTDTQYF. For the CDR3, the DNA is TGTGCCAGCAGAAGGACAGGGTCTAGCACAGATACGCAGTATTTT.

This chain links TRBV27 with TRBJ2-6; 7 bases match TRBD1. Losses at the gene ends were 6 bases for V and 2 bases for J; bases not matched to a gene: 4. The CDR3 is made up of 15 amino acids. Germline V gene lookup returns CDR1 MNHEY and CDR2 SMNVEV (reference sequence). The CDR3 loop reads CASSQQGTGANVLTF. The CDR3 region has the DNA TGTGCCAGCAGCCAACAGGGGACTGGGGCCAACGTCCTGACTTTC.

V gene TRBV5-1 combines with J gene TRBJ2-3; the match to TRBD1 covers 8 bases. The ends lost 0 bases at V and 0 bases at J; junction bases unmatched: 3. The germline gives CDR1 SGHRS, CDR2 YFSETQ. CDR3 length: 16 amino acids. DNA for the CDR3: TGCGCCAGCAGCTTGGTCGGGGACAGGAGCACAGATACGCAGTATTTT. Encoded protein: CASSLVGDRSTDTQYF.

The chain joins TRBV5-1 to TRBJ2-3, with 7 bases identical to TRBD1. Germline-derived CDR1 and CDR2 are SGHRS and YFSETQ. The CDR3 extends over 15 amino acids. The V segment lost 4 bases and the J segment 3 bases; nucleotides outside the gene matches: 8. DNA for the CDR3: TGCGCCAGCAGCCAACCAGGGGGTAGAACAGATACGCAGTATTTT. Protein product: CASSQPGGRTDTQYF. Complete variable domain (other parts from reference TRBV5-1 and TRBJ2-3): KAGVTQTPRYLIKTRGQQVTLSCSPISGHRSVSWYQQTPGQGLQFLFEYFSETQRNKGNFPGRFSGRQFSNSRSEMNVSTLELGDSALYLCASSQPGGRTDTQYFGPGTRLTVL.

The chain joins TRBV7-9 to TRBJ1-1, with a possible D match to TRBD1 (5 bases). The germline gives CDR1 SEHNR, CDR2 FQNEAQ (reference sequence). The CDR3 is 15 residues long. V was clipped by 5 bases and J by 1 base, with 14 bases between them. The CDR3 spells CASSPRDLSNTEAFF. CDR3 coding DNA: TGTGCCAGCAGCCCCCGGGACCTATCGAACACTGAAGCTTTCTTT.

In its sample, this clone was seen once. The V and J genes are TRBV4-2 and TRBJ2-4; 8 bases are a match to TRBD1. In germline, CDR1 is LGHNA, CDR2 YNFKEQ. The CDR3 loop spans 15 amino acids. Trimming took 1 base from V and 5 from J; bases not matched to a gene: 4. The CDR3 coding sequence is TGTGCCAGCAGCCAAGTGGCAGGGGGCCAAAACATTCAGTACTTC. Encoded protein: CASSQVAGGQNIQYF.

The V call is TRBV10-1, the J call TRBJ1-3; D uncertain. With 3 bases removed from V and 0 bases from J, the gap between germline ends came to 9 bases. Germline CDR1 WNHNN, CDR2 SYGVQD (reference sequence). The CDR3 is made up of 15 amino acids. The CDR3 bases are TGCGCCAGCAGTGACAGCTCGAGCTCTGGAAACACCATATATTTT. This encodes CASSDSSSSGNTIYF.

This chain connects TRBV30 to TRBJ2-5; 11 positions match TRBD2. Germline CDR1 and CDR2: GTSNPN and SVGIG (reference sequence). J lost 5 bases, V lost 1 base, and 15 bases had no gene match. The length of the CDR3 is 18 residues. The CDR3 DNA sequence: TGTGCCTGGAGTGGGGGTAGCGGGGGGGCCAGCGTCGGCGAGACCCAGTACTTC. It specifies CAWSGGSGGASVGETQYF.

This rearrangement joins TRBV30 to TRBJ1-5; the D is unclear. V was shortened by 1 base and J by 4 bases, with 5 bases between the two germline ends. CDR3 length: 12 residues. CDR1 GTSNPN and CDR2 SVGIG come from the germline V gene (reference sequence). CDR3 loop: CAWSAPNQPQHF. Here the CDR3 DNA reads TGTGCCTGGAGTGCCCCGAATCAGCCCCAGCATTTT.

This CDR3 reads CASTRSGYGYTF. CDR3 nucleotide sequence: TGTGCCAGCACGCGGTCCGGTTATGGCTACACCTTC. This sequence joins TRBV6-1 and TRBJ1-2; no clear D gene. With 7 bases removed from V and 5 bases from J, the gap between germline ends came to 11 bases. The length of the CDR3 is 12 residues. Germline lookup yields CDR1 MNHNS and CDR2 SASEGT.

This sequence joins TRBV6-1 and TRBJ1-4; TRBD1 agrees at 7 bases. CDR1 MNHNS and CDR2 SASEGT come from the germline V gene. There are 15 residues in the CDR3. V lost 6 bases to trimming and J lost 8 bases; unmatched junction nucleotides: 12. DNA of the CDR3: TGTGCCAGCAGGACCTCGACAGGGATTAACGAAAAACTGTTTTTT. It specifies CASRTSTGINEKLFF.

Note on this clone: The germline gene is not matched at one end of the junction; a read error may be the cause. The chain recombines TRBV4-1 with TRBJ1-1; D may be TRBD1 (6 bases). Germline values: CDR1 MGHRA, CDR2 YSYEKL. The CDR3 covers 13 residues. CDR3: CASSQQGDTEVFF. CDR3 nucleotides: TGCGCCAGCAGCCAACAAGGGGACACTGAAGTTTTCTTT.

This chain uses TRBV5-1 with TRBJ2-3; the match to TRBD1 covers 8 bases. This CDR3 contains 15 residues. V shed 4 bases and J 2 bases; nucleotides not matched to a gene: 6. Looked up from germline, CDR1 is SGHRS and CDR2 is YFSETQ. The CDR3 sequence is CASSLTGDVTDTQYF. The CDR3 coding sequence is TGCGCCAGCAGCCTGACAGGGGACGTCACAGATACGCAGTATTTT. Full variable domain (rest looked up from reference TRBV5-1 and TRBJ2-3): KAGVTQTPRYLIKTRGQQVTLSCSPISGHRSVSWYQQTPGQGLQFLFEYFSETQRNKGNFPGRFSGRQFSNSRSEMNVSTLELGDSALYLCASSLTGDVTDTQYFGPGTRLTVL.

The chain carries TRBV28 and TRBJ1-1; 7 bases are shared with TRBD1. Trimming cost V 6 bases and J 9 bases; bases outside gene matches: 7. The V gene's germline CDR1 is MDHEN and CDR2 SYDVKM. This CDR3 comprises 12 residues. CDR3 protein: CASSPTGTKAFF. The CDR3 DNA sequence: TGTGCCAGCAGCCCGACAGGGACCAAAGCTTTCTTT.

This clone appeared a few times. Other DNA variants within this sample encode the same CDR3. The chain combines TRBV7-2 with TRBJ2-1; 7 bases map to TRBD1. Trimming took 1 base from V and 1 from J; bases not matched to a gene: 1. Germline CDR1 reads SGHTA; CDR2 reads FQGNSA. The CDR3 has 15 residues. CDR3 sequence: CASSLEGQSYNEQFF. The CDR3 nucleotides are TGTGCCAGCAGCTTAGAGGGACAGTCCTACAATGAGCAGTTCTTC.

The chain uses TRBV18 and TRBJ1-5, with D uncertain. The CDR3 is 13 residues long. Per germline, CDR1 KGHSH and CDR2 LQKENI. The V end was cut by 2 bases, the J end by 6 bases, with 8 bases between. The CDR3 reads CASSPEGSQPQHF. The CDR3 region has the DNA TGTGCCAGCTCACCAGAGGGAAGTCAGCCCCAGCATTTT.

The chain uses TRBV2 and TRBJ2-5; D possibly corresponds to TRBD2 (6 bases). Trimming cost V 7 bases and J 0 bases, with 15 bases left between them. This CDR3 has 15 amino acids. The germline gives CDR1 SNHLY, CDR2 FYNNEI. The CDR3 loop reads CASNGGTRYQETQYF. Here the CDR3 DNA reads TGTGCCAGCAATGGCGGGACCAGGTACCAAGAGACCCAGTACTTC.

The chain uses TRBV7-6 and TRBJ2-1; D is uncertain. There are 12 residues in the CDR3. V shed 3 bases and J shed 6 bases, with 6 bases lying between them. CDR1 and CDR2 (germline): SGHVS, FNYEAQ. The CDR3 region is CASSFLSNEQFF. CDR3 in DNA: TGTGCCAGCAGCTTCCTATCCAATGAGCAGTTCTTC. The full variable domain, completed using reference TRBV7-6 and TRBJ2-1, is GAGVSQSPRYKVTKRGQDVALRCDPISGHVSLYWYRQALGQGPEFLTYFNYEAQQDKSGLPNDRFSAERPEGSISTLTIQRTEQRDSAMYRCASSFLSNEQFFGPGTRLTVL.

V gene TRBV19 combines with J gene TRBJ1-5; no firm D call. CDR3 length: 15 residues. Trimming stripped 7 bases from V and 1 base from J, with 14 bases between. Germline CDR1 and CDR2: LNHDA and SQIVND (reference sequence). CDR3 loop: CASTPRVGSNQPQHF. The CDR3 bases are TGTGCCAGTACCCCAAGGGTGGGGAGCAATCAGCCCCAGCATTTT.

This clone was observed a few times. The CDR3 bases are TGTGCCTGGAGTGTTCCGGGACACAATAATGAAAAACTGTTTTTT. Translated: CAWSVPGHNNEKLFF. J is TRBJ1-4 and V is TRBV30; D is perhaps TRBD1 (6 bases). CDR1 is GTSNPN and CDR2 is SVGIG in the germline V gene (reference sequence). The length of the CDR3 is 15 residues. The V end was cut by 0 bases, the J end by 4 bases, with 12 bases between.

The chain links TRBV5-6 to TRBJ1-2, with TRBD1 matching 7 bases. V was clipped by 8 bases and J by 7 bases; unmatched bases: 11. Germline CDR1 and CDR2: SGHDT and YYEEEE. This CDR3 is 13 amino acids long. This chain's CDR3 is CASTPSPGGGYTF. The CDR3 bases are TGTGCCAGTACCCCTAGCCCAGGGGGTGGCTACACCTTC.